The clone carrying this T cell receptor (beta chain) was found once. The record originates from a study of radiotherapy plus CTLA-4 blockade in lung cancer. This table comes from immunoSEQ multiplex PCR, and its TCRdb copy is limited to in-frame clones, with some not included. The data contain about 78,000 clones, 70% to 90% of them seen just once; the ten biggest clones take up 0.85% to 0.9%. The CDR3 loop spans 17 amino acids. The junction had 13 bases not matched to a gene; V was cut back by 2 bases and J by 9 bases. Germline V lookup: CDR1 LNHDA, CDR2 SQIVND (reference sequence). The clonotype was recovered from a human donor with non-small cell lung cancer who had stable disease on radiotherapy plus ipilimumab. V is TRBV19 and J is TRBJ1-4, with TRBD1 matching 9 bases. The sequencing used peripheral blood, collected from a patient treated with radiotherapy plus ipilimumab. The CDR3: CASSIILSGTGTKKLFF. The CDR3 coding sequence is TGTGCCAGTAGTATAATATTGTCCGGGACAGGGACGAAAAAACTGTTTTTT.